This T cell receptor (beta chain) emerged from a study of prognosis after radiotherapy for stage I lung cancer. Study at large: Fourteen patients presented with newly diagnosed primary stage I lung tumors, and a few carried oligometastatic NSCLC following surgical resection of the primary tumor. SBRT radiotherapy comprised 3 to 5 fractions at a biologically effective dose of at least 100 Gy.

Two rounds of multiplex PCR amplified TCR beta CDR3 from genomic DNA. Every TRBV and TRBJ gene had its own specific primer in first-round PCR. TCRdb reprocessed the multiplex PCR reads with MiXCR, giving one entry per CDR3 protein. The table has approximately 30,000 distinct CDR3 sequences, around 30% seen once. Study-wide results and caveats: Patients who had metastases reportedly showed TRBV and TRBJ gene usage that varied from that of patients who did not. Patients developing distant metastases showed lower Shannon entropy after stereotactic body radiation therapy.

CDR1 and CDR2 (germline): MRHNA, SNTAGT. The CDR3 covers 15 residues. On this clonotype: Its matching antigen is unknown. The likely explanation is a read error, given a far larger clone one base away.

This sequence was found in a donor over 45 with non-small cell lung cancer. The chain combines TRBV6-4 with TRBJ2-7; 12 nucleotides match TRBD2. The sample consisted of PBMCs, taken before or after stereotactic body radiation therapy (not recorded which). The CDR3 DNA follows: TGTGCCAGCAGTGACGGACTAGCGGGAATCTACGAGCAGTGCTTC. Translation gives CASSDGLAGIYEQCF.